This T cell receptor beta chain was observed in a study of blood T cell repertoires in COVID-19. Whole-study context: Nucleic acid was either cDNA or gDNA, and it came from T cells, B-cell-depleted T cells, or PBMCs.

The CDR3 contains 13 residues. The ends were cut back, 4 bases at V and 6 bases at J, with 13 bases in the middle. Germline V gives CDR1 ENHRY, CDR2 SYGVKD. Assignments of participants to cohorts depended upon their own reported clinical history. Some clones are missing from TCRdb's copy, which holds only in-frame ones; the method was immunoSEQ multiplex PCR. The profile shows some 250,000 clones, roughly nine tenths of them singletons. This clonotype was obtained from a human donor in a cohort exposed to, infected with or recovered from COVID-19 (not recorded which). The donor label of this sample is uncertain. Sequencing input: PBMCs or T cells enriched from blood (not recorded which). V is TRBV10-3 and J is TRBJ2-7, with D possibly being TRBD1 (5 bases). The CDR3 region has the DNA TGTGCCATCAGTGGGAAGGGGCCGGCCGAGCAGTACTTC. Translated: CAISGKGPAEQYF.